A single sample is the source of the 24 T cell receptor beta chains below, sequenced in a study of blood T cell repertoires in COVID-19. This table comes from immunoSEQ multiplex PCR, and its TCRdb copy is limited to in-frame clones, with some not included. The top ten hold roughly 4.2% of the sample, which has 90,000 to 140,000 clones, 85% seen once. Sequenced sample: peripheral blood. The source of these receptors is a man aged 45-65 years with acute or convalescent COVID-19.

This clone has a handful of counts. The chain combines TRBV7-2 with TRBJ1-5, with 7 bases aligning to TRBD1. Germline V gene lookup returns CDR1 SGHTA and CDR2 FQGNSA. Trimming removed 3 bases from V and 0 bases from J; junction bases left unmatched: 2. CDR3 length: 15 residues. The CDR3 DNA reads TGTGCCAGCAGCTTTGGACAGGATAGCAATCAGCCCCAGCATTTT. This encodes CASSFGQDSNQPQHF.

V gene TRBV5-4 combines with J gene TRBJ1-6; no reliable D call. Looked up from germline, CDR1 is SGHNT and CDR2 is YYREEE (reference sequence). V gave up 0 bases and J gave up 7 bases, with 2 bases separating them. This CDR3 has 12 amino acids. The CDR3 loop reads CASSLVNSPLHF. The DNA of the CDR3 is TGTGCCAGCAGCTTGGTAAATTCACCCCTCCACTTT.

The chain recombines TRBV24-1 with TRBJ2-1; 9 bases are a match to TRBD2. CDR3 length equals 15 residues. Germline CDR1 and CDR2: KGHDR and SFDVKD. The junction had 9 bases not matched to a gene; V was cut back by 4 bases and J by 9 bases. DNA of the CDR3: TGTGCCACCAGTGACCCTCGCGGGAGGGCGGGTGAGCAGTTCTTC. Its translation: CATSDPRGRAGEQFF.

The rearrangement links TRBV4-1 to TRBJ2-4; a weak D match, TRBD2 (6 bases). The V and J ends lost 0 bases and 9 bases respectively, with 15 bases between them. This CDR3 has 15 residues. Germline CDR1 reads MGHRA; CDR2 reads YSYEKL. In DNA form, the CDR3 reads TGCGCCAGCAGCCAAGAGGGACTGGGTTGGGGCATTCAGTACTTC. It codes for CASSQEGLGWGIQYF.

The gene calls are TRBV5-1 and TRBJ2-7; TRBD1 aligns across 8 bases. This CDR3 spans 12 amino acids. The germline CDR1 and CDR2 sequences are SGHRS and YFSETQ. The junction had 6 bases not matched to a gene; V was cut back by 7 bases and J by 6 bases. DNA for the CDR3: TGCGCCAGCCGACAGGGGTTGGCCGAGCAGTACTTC. This sequence encodes CASRQGLAEQYF.

CDR3 bases: TGTGCCAGCAGTTACTCGTCTAGCGGTGAAAACATTCAGTACTTC. This gives the protein CASSYSSSGENIQYF. The chain combines TRBV6-5 with TRBJ2-4; 7 bases align to TRBD2. This CDR3 region has 15 residues. Germline V gene sequence: CDR1 MNHEY, CDR2 SVGAGI. Trimming at V came to 0 bases and at J to 5 bases, leaving 4 bases not matched to a gene.

The CDR3 region has the DNA TGTGCCAGCAGCCAGGGGCAGCGGACCCAGTACTTC. It codes for CASSQGQRTQYF. V gene TRBV3-1 (or the pseudogene TRBV3-2) combines with J gene TRBJ2-5, with a possible D match to TRBD1 (5 bases). This CDR3 has 12 residues. Trimming shortened V by 3 bases and J by 7 bases, and 9 bases separated the two germline ends. Germline V CDR1 and CDR2: LGHDT, YNNKEL (reference sequence).

This clone turned up a few times. The chain couples TRBV12-3 or TRBV12-4 to TRBJ1-2; D is undetermined. The V end lost 10 bases, the J end lost 2 bases, and 8 bases lay between the germline ends. This CDR3 has 11 amino acids. CDR3 nucleotide sequence: TGTGCCACCAGGCGAAACTATGGCTACACCTTC. It yields the protein CATRRNYGYTF.

This clone appeared a few times. The same CDR3 can be traced to other DNA sequences in this sample. The genes are TRBV27 and TRBJ2-7, with a possible D match to TRBD2 (5 bases). Deletions cut 4 bases from V and 0 bases from J, with 7 bases between. Germline V gene lookup returns CDR1 MNHEY and CDR2 SMNVEV (reference sequence). The CDR3 runs to 13 residues. The CDR3 loop reads CASSSGISYEQYF. In DNA form, the CDR3 reads TGTGCCAGCAGTTCGGGGATCTCCTACGAGCAGTACTTC.

This clone showed up just once. The chain uses TRBV19 and TRBJ2-2, with TRBD2 matching 11 bases. There are 17 residues in the CDR3. CDR1 and CDR2 from the germline V gene are LNHDA and SQIVND (reference sequence). Losses at the gene ends were 5 bases for V and 3 bases for J; bases not matched to a gene: 8. Here the CDR3 reads CASSAASGGRDTGELFF. As DNA, the CDR3 is TGTGCCAGTAGTGCGGCTAGCGGGGGGAGGGACACCGGGGAGCTGTTTTTT. The full variable domain, in which reference TRBV19 and TRBJ2-2 provide the parts outside the CDR3, is DGGITQSPKYLFRKEGQNVTLSCEQNLNHDAMYWYRQDPGQGLRLIYYSQIVNDFQKGDIAEGYSVSREKKESFPLTVTSAQKNPTAFYLCASSAASGGRDTGELFFGEGSRLTVL.

The chain employs TRBV6-6 and TRBJ2-3; D is uncertain. The germline CDR1 and CDR2 sequences are MNHNY and SVGAGI (reference sequence). Trimming shortened V by 6 bases and J by 3 bases, and 4 bases separated the two germline ends. The CDR3 consists of 11 residues. The CDR3, as DNA: TGTGCCAGCAGCCTGACAGATACGCAGTATTTT. Its translation: CASSLTDTQYF.

V gene TRBV24-1 combines with J gene TRBJ1-2; D might be TRBD1 (5 bases). Germline V gives CDR1 KGHDR, CDR2 SFDVKD. V was clipped by 4 bases and J by 2 bases, with 13 bases between them. The CDR3 covers 15 residues. Here the CDR3 DNA reads TGTGCCACCAGTGAAGACAGAGGAGGGAACTATGGCTACACCTTC. This codes for CATSEDRGGNYGYTF.

The chain employs TRBV28 and TRBJ2-7; 7 bases agree with TRBD1. Germline values: CDR1 MDHEN, CDR2 SYDVKM. The V segment lost 5 bases and the J segment 7 bases; nucleotides outside the gene matches: 11. The CDR3 spans 14 residues. CDR3 region: CASSLYRGSREQYF. In DNA form, the CDR3 reads TGTGCCAGCAGTCTGTACAGGGGATCGAGAGAGCAGTACTTC.

The rearrangement links TRBV9 to TRBJ2-1, with D unclear. V was pared by 0 bases and J by 6 bases, with 10 bases between. CDR1 and CDR2 from the germline V gene are SGDLS and YYNGEE. This CDR3 spans 14 amino acids. The CDR3 sequence is CASSVDPSPNEQFF. The CDR3 DNA reads as TGTGCCAGCAGCGTAGATCCCTCTCCCAATGAGCAGTTCTTC.

This clone was found once. This chain links TRBV25-1 with TRBJ1-2, with D perhaps TRBD1 (6 bases). Trimming stripped 2 bases from V and 6 bases from J, with 19 bases between. The CDR3 covers 16 residues. CDR1 MGHDK and CDR2 SYGVNS come from the germline V gene. For the CDR3, the DNA is TGTGCCAGCAGTGAACACCCCGGGACAACGGACGATGGCTACACCTTC. Protein sequence: CASSEHPGTTDDGYTF.

J is TRBJ2-3 and V is TRBV11-3; 9 bases are shared with TRBD1. Trimming cost V 5 bases and J 3 bases; bases outside gene matches: 9. Germline V lookup: CDR1 SGHNT, CDR2 YENEEA. The CDR3 contains 16 residues. In DNA form, the CDR3 reads TGTGCCAGCAGCACATCACAGGGGGCTCTTACAGATACGCAGTATTTT. Protein sequence: CASSTSQGALTDTQYF. The full variable domain, its missing parts supplied by reference TRBV11-3 and TRBJ2-3, is EAGVVQSPRYKIIEKKQPVAFWCNPISGHNTLYWYLQNLGQGPELLIRYENEEAVDDSQLPKDRFSAERLKGVDSTLKIQPAELGDSAVYLCASSTSQGALTDTQYFGPGTRLTVL.

This clone showed up just a few times. The CDR3 region is CASSQDQIKQYF. As DNA, the CDR3 is TGTGCCAGCAGCCAAGATCAGATAAAGCAGTACTTC. The V gene is TRBV3-1 (or the pseudogene TRBV3-2), the J gene TRBJ2-7; no reliable D call. Trimming stripped 0 bases from V and 8 bases from J, with 8 bases between. The CDR3 runs to 12 residues. Germline loops: CDR1 LGHDT, CDR2 YNNKEL (reference sequence).

This chain connects TRBV5-5 to TRBJ2-7; D perhaps matches TRBD1 (6 bases). CDR3 length: 14 amino acids. Germline CDR1 SGHKS, CDR2 YYEKEE (reference sequence). V lost 4 bases and J lost 3, with 14 bases in between. This chain's CDR3 is CASSLRTALYEQYF. The CDR3 nucleotides read TGTGCCAGCAGCCTTCGGACAGCCCTCTACGAGCAGTACTTC.

The chain joins TRBV9 to TRBJ2-7; tentatively, D is TRBD1 (6 bases). The CDR3 spans 14 residues. Germline V gene lookup returns CDR1 SGDLS and CDR2 YYNGEE. V was clipped by 3 bases and J by 0 bases, with 10 bases between them. For the CDR3, the DNA is TGTGCCAGCAGCGCTGGGGACAACTCCTACGAGCAGTACTTC. Protein: CASSAGDNSYEQYF.

V is TRBV4-1 and J is TRBJ2-1; 9 nucleotides line up with TRBD2. The trim removed 10 bases at V and 4 bases at J, leaving 8 bases unmatched. CDR3 length: 14 amino acids. From germline, CDR1 is MGHRA and CDR2 YSYEKL. The CDR3, as DNA: TGCGCCACCAAGACTAGCGGAAATTACAATGAGCAGTTCTTC. It encodes CATKTSGNYNEQFF.

The CDR3 DNA reads TGTGCCGGCGGCGGAGGGGGCTATGAAAAACTGTTTTTT. The encoded protein is CAGGGGGYEKLFF. The chain combines TRBV6-5 with TRBJ1-4, with TRBD1 matching over 7 bases. The V gene end was trimmed by 11 bases and the J gene end by 6 bases; junction bases not matched to a gene: 9. The germline CDR1 and CDR2 sequences are MNHEY and SVGAGI. There are 13 residues in the CDR3.

The CDR3 reads CASSLAGRAYNEQFF. Written as DNA, the CDR3 is TGTGCCAGCAGCTTAGCGGGGAGGGCCTACAATGAGCAGTTCTTC. The chain uses TRBV7-9 and TRBJ2-1; 7 nucleotides match TRBD2. Per germline, CDR1 SEHNR and CDR2 FQNEAQ (reference sequence). Trimming took 0 bases from V and 2 from J; bases not matched to a gene: 1. The CDR3 sequence is 15 residues long.

The chain couples TRBV2 to TRBJ2-2; D is undetermined. CDR1 is SNHLY and CDR2 is FYNNEI in the germline V gene. The CDR3 is made up of 15 amino acids. V shed 11 bases and J shed 0 bases, with 16 bases lying between them. CDR3 residues: CARARSEANTGELFF. CDR3 coding DNA: TGTGCCCGCGCGAGGAGCGAAGCGAACACCGGGGAGCTGTTTTTT.

The chain is built from TRBV11-3 and TRBJ2-1, with TRBD2 matching over 10 bases. V shed 8 bases and J 9 bases; nucleotides not matched to a gene: 4. Germline V gene lookup returns CDR1 SGHNT and CDR2 YENEEA. The CDR3 consists of 12 residues. CDR3 loop: CASAEREGEQFF. In DNA, the CDR3 is TGTGCCAGCGCCGAGCGGGAGGGTGAGCAGTTCTTC.